What follows are 7 T cell receptor beta chains derived from one specimen sequenced in a study of blood T cells in healthy people across ages. PCR was performed a second time for about 6 to 11 cycles using a sample-barcoded 5' primer and a J-beta primer mix. In TCRdb, the 5' RACE reads were re-called with MiXCR into one record per CDR3 protein. The sample lists roughly 1,500,000 distinct CDR3 sequences, roughly 30% occurring once. Input material: blood. The receptors here all came from a young woman in good health.

The V call is TRBV10-3, the J call TRBJ1-2; the match to TRBD1 covers 10 bases. Germline V gene sequence: CDR1 ENHRY, CDR2 SYGVKD. The V and J ends lost 3 bases and 8 bases, in that order; junction bases with no gene match: 12. The CDR3 runs 16 residues. The DNA for the CDR3 is TGTGCCATCAGTGACCCGCCGGGACAGGGGTTAGAAGGCTACACCTTC. This translates into CAISDPPGQGLEGYTF.

This chain joins TRBV10-3 and TRBJ2-1; D is perhaps TRBD2 (5 bases). V was clipped by 9 bases and J by 10 bases, with 19 bases between them. The germline V gene has CDR1 ENHRY and CDR2 SYGVKD. This CDR3 is built from 13 residues. This CDR3 is CAMGAGEGSEQFF. The DNA of the CDR3 is TGTGCCATGGGAGCTGGCGAGGGCTCCGAGCAGTTCTTC.

As to this clonotype: One junction end disagrees with the germline gene, perhaps due to a read error. The chain carries TRBV5-5 and TRBJ1-1; D gene unclear. The CDR3 covers 13 residues. Germline V gene lookup returns CDR1 SGHKS and CDR2 YYEKEE (reference sequence). For the CDR3, the DNA is TGTGTCAGCAGCTACGCAGTGAACACTGAAGCTTTCTTT. Residues: CVSSYAVNTEAFF.

Details on this clonotype: At one end, the junction sequence differs from germline, possibly due to a read error. The chain links TRBV18 to TRBJ1-1; TRBD1 matches 10 bases. CDR3 length: 15 amino acids. Germline loops: CDR1 KGHSH, CDR2 LQKENI. The CDR3 coding sequence is TGTGCCAACTCACCCTTAGGACAGGGGGACACTGAAGCTTTCTTT. It yields the protein CANSPLGQGDTEAFF.

CDR3 bases: TGCGCCAGCAGCCTCAGACTAGCGGGAGGGCCGCAGTACTTC. This translates into CASSLRLAGGPQYF. This chain joins TRBV5-1 and TRBJ2-7; 14 bases map to TRBD2. With V trimmed by 4 bases and J by 9 bases, 6 bases remained unmatched. The V gene's germline CDR1 is SGHRS and CDR2 YFSETQ. The CDR3 is 14 amino acids.

This clonotype was observed many times. The chain recombines TRBV4-1 with TRBJ2-7, with D possibly being TRBD1 or TRBD2 (6 bases each). Germline CDR1 and CDR2: MGHRA and YSYEKL. The CDR3 contains 15 residues. Trimming pared 3 bases from V and 2 bases from J, leaving 14 bases between. The CDR3 loop is CASSQDPGGPYEQYF. CDR3 sequence (DNA): TGCGCCAGCAGCCAGGACCCCGGGGGCCCCTACGAGCAGTACTTC.

This clonotype was seen many times. The chain recombines TRBV28 with TRBJ1-2; 8 nucleotides line up with TRBD1. Looked up from germline, CDR1 is MDHEN and CDR2 is SYDVKM. J gave up 7 bases and V 6 bases, and 1 base lay outside the gene matches. This CDR3 region has 11 residues. Here the CDR3 DNA reads TGTGCCAGCAGCGGACAGGGTGGCTACACCTTC. This gives the protein CASSGQGGYTF.